This T cell receptor (beta chain) was identified during a study of blood T cell repertoires in COVID-19. This clone was observed once. Germline V lookup: CDR1 KGHSH, CDR2 LQKENI. CDR3 length equals 21 residues. V gave up 3 bases and J gave up 1 base; unmatched junction bases: 20. Profiled with immunoSEQ multiplex PCR; TCRdb holds only in-frame clones, not every one. The sample yields about 140,000 clones, 70% to 80% seen once. The chain links TRBV18 to TRBJ2-1; TRBD2 matches 8 bases. This clonotype originated in a woman of 80 years or more with active or convalescent COVID-19. The sequencing sample was made of peripheral blood. Here the CDR3 reads CASSPLVGASGGPGSYNEQFF. Here the CDR3 DNA reads TGTGCCAGCTCACCTCTCGTCGGGGCCAGCGGGGGCCCGGGATCCTACAATGAGCAGTTCTTC.